These T cell receptor beta chains were read from a single sample in a study of blood T cell repertoires in COVID-19. TCRdb's table, derived via immunoSEQ multiplex PCR, lists solely in-frame clones and lacks some. This repertoire shows 150,000 or so clones, roughly four fifths found once; its top ten account for 13% to 15%. Sequenced material: peripheral blood. The receptor source for this set is a human donor with acute or convalescent COVID-19. The donor label of this sample is uncertain. Both conserved end residues are part of each CDR3. A D gene is named only where the DNA matches it firmly. The listing skips clone size in some rows; elsewhere it reads once, few, many or a size class.

>TRBJ2-7|-|TRBV7-9|-
CASSTRGGSGYEQYF
TGTGCCAGCAGCACCCGGGGAGGTAGCGGCTACGAGCAGTACTTC
>TRBJ1-2|-|TRBV7-3|-
CASSLGQYYGYTF
TGTGCCAGCAGCTTAGGACAGTACTATGGCTACACCTTC
>TRBJ1-6|-|TRBV11-1|-
CASSPRGGNSPLHF
TGTGCCAGCAGCCCACGGGGGGGCAATTCACCCCTCCACTTT
>TRBJ2-5|TRBD1|TRBV7-7|-
CASSFNRGRQETQYF
TGTGCCAGCAGCTTTAATAGGGGGCGGCAAGAGACCCAGTACTTC
>TRBJ1-1|-|TRBV4-3|-
CASSQDRGTGTEAFF
TGCGCCAGCAGCCAAGACAGGGGAACTGGCACTGAAGCTTTCTTT
>TRBJ1-6|-|TRBV19|-
CASSAPGLYNSPLHF
TGTGCCAGTAGTGCTCCCGGACTCTATAATTCACCCCTCCACTTT
>TRBJ2-1|TRBD1|TRBV14|-
CASSPRDRFMDEQFF
TGTGCCAGCAGCCCGAGGGACAGGTTTATGGATGAGCAGTTCTTC
>TRBJ1-5|-|TRBV12-3/TRBV12-4|-
CASSNYQPQHF
TGTGCCAGCAGCAATTATCAGCCCCAGCATTTT
>TRBJ2-7|TRBD1|TRBV30|once
CAFSGQGAGEQYF
TGTGCCTTTTCGGGACAGGGGGCTGGCGAGCAGTACTTC
>TRBJ1-2|-|TRBV6-5|-
CASSNYGEGYGYTF
TGTGCCAGCTCCAATTATGGCGAGGGCTATGGCTACACCTTC
>TRBJ1-6|TRBD1|TRBV10-1|-
CANPRDRDNSPLHF
TGCGCCAATCCCCGGGACAGGGATAATTCACCCCTCCACTTT
>TRBJ1-2|-|TRBV6-2/TRBV6-3|-
CASSHREDYGYTF
TGTGCCAGCAGTCACAGGGAAGACTATGGCTACACCTTC
>TRBJ1-3|TRBD1|TRBV7-2|-
CASSWTGGGNTIYF
TGTGCCAGCAGCTGGACAGGGGGTGGAAACACCATATATTTT
>TRBJ1-4|-|TRBV19|-
CASTPGVMVDEKLFF
TGTGCCAGTACCCCAGGGGTAATGGTGGATGAAAAACTGTTTTTT
>TRBJ1-5|TRBD1|TRBV19|-
CASRDRGLGNQPQHF
TGTGCCAGTAGGGACAGGGGGCTTGGCAATCAGCCCCAGCATTTT
>TRBJ1-5|-|TRBV18|-
CASSPIGGHQPQHF
TGTGCCAGCTCACCAATCGGGGGACATCAGCCCCAGCATTTT
>TRBJ2-7|-|TRBV13|-
CASSSSLPGEQYF
TGTGCCAGCAGCTCGAGCCTCCCGGGGGAGCAGTACTTC
>TRBJ1-2|-|TRBV2|-
CATSPHVSYGYTF
TGTGCCACCTCTCCACACGTTTCCTATGGCTACACCTTC
>TRBJ1-6|-|TRBV3-1/TRBV3-2|-
CASSLSGSSYNSPLHF
TGTGCCAGCAGCCTATCAGGTTCCTCCTATAATTCACCCCTCCACTTT
>TRBJ2-5|-|TRBV5-4|-
CASSLMGPVETQYF
TGTGCCAGCAGCTTGATGGGGCCCGTGGAGACCCAGTACTTC
>TRBJ1-1|-|TRBV30|-
CAWKVAGGVGEAFF
TGTGCCTGGAAAGTAGCTGGGGGCGTTGGAGAAGCTTTCTTT
>TRBJ1-1|TRBD1|TRBV6-4|-
CASSSQGSRRTEAFF
TGTGCCAGCAGTTCACAGGGGTCTCGGAGGACTGAAGCTTTCTTT
>TRBJ2-6|TRBD1|TRBV6-4|-
CASRPGTGISGANVLTF
TGTGCCAGCAGACCCGGGACAGGGATATCTGGGGCCAACGTCCTGACTTTC
>TRBJ2-5|-|TRBV12-3/TRBV12-4|-
CASSLAETQYF
TGTGCCAGCAGTTTGGCCGAGACCCAGTACTTC
>TRBJ1-4|-|TRBV28|-
CASSLGGVREKLFF
TGTGCCAGCAGCCTGGGGGGGGTGCGGGAAAAACTGTTTTTT
>TRBJ1-2|-|TRBV4-1|-
CASSRSPGGNYGYTF
TGCGCCAGCAGCCGTTCCCCCGGGGGTAACTATGGCTACACCTTC
>TRBJ1-6|TRBD1|TRBV4-3|once
CASSQGDRFNSPLHF
TGCGCCAGCAGCCAAGGGGACAGATTTAATTCACCCCTCCACTTT
>TRBJ2-3|TRBD2|TRBV6-2/TRBV6-3|few
CASSYGTSGTDTQYF
TGTGCCAGCAGTTACGGGACTAGCGGCACAGATACGCAGTATTTT
>TRBJ1-4|-|TRBV3-1/TRBV3-2|-
CASSRSGRREANEKLFF
TGTGCCAGCAGCCGGAGTGGGAGGAGGGAGGCTAATGAAAAACTGTTTTTT
>TRBJ1-2|-|TRBV5-4|-
CASSSGGGNYGYTF
TGTGCCAGCAGCTCAGGAGGAGGGAACTATGGCTACACCTTC
>TRBJ2-7|-|TRBV6-6|-
CAVGAGPRGEQYF
TGTGCCGTCGGGGCGGGGCCACGGGGCGAGCAGTACTTC
>TRBJ1-4|TRBD1|TRBV6-5|-
CASSRRDSNEKLFF
TGTGCCAGCAGTCGGCGGGACAGCAATGAAAAACTGTTTTTT
>TRBJ1-4|TRBD1|TRBV11-2|-
CASSLTGATNEKLFF
TGTGCCAGCAGCTTGACAGGGGCAACTAATGAAAAACTGTTTTTT
>TRBJ1-6|TRBD1|TRBV2|few
CASRDSTGNRNSPLHF
TGTGCCAGCAGGGATTCGACAGGGAACAGGAATTCACCCCTCCACTTT
>TRBJ1-6|-|TRBV9|-
CASSVADSRSPLHF
TGTGCCAGCAGCGTTGCAGACAGTCGTAGTCCCCTCCACTTT
>TRBJ2-7|-|TRBV10-3|-
CAILVTATHEQYF
TGTGCCATCTTAGTGACAGCGACCCACGAGCAGTACTTC
>TRBJ2-3|TRBD2|TRBV3-1/TRBV3-2|-
CASSQGLAGSNTQYF
TGTGCCAGCAGCCAAGGACTAGCGGGGTCCAATACGCAGTATTTT
>TRBJ1-2|-|TRBV2|-
CASTIILSGYTF
TGTGCCAGCACCATTATACTCTCTGGCTACACCTTC
>TRBJ2-3|TRBD1|TRBV28|-
CASRQTGDTDTQYF
TGTGCCAGCAGGCAGACAGGGGACACAGATACGCAGTATTTT
>TRBJ2-2|TRBD2|TRBV29-1|-
CSVRSSGGGELFF
TGCAGCGTTCGGAGTAGCGGGGGAGGGGAGCTGTTTTTT
>TRBJ1-1|TRBD1|TRBV4-1|-
CASSLTQGVNTEAFF
TGCGCCAGCAGCCTTACTCAGGGGGTTAACACTGAAGCTTTCTTT
>TRBJ1-2|TRBD1|TRBV15|-
CATSRGGQGAYGYTF
TGTGCCACCAGCAGAGGGGGACAGGGTGCCTATGGCTACACCTTC
>TRBJ2-5|-|TRBV7-3|-
CASSWTASETQYF
TGTGCCAGCAGCTGGACTGCTTCGGAGACCCAGTACTTC
>TRBJ1-1|-|TRBV5-1|few
CASSLGGGTNTEAFF
TGCGCCAGCAGCTTGGGGGGCGGAACGAACACTGAAGCTTTCTTT
>TRBJ1-5|-|TRBV5-6|once
CASSFSGRGQPQHF
TGTGCCAGCAGCTTTTCTGGGAGAGGACAGCCCCAGCATTTT
>TRBJ1-6|-|TRBV7-8|once
CASSRERAGLYNSPLHF
TGTGCCAGCAGCCGAGAGAGGGCAGGTTTATATAATTCACCCCTCCACTTT
>TRBJ2-7|TRBD2|TRBV4-2|-
CASSLHPGGGPYEQYF
TGTGCCAGCAGCCTCCACCCGGGGGGGGGCCCCTACGAGCAGTACTTC
>TRBJ1-2|-|TRBV30|-
CAWSVGGTNYGYTF
TGTGCCTGGAGTGTAGGGGGTACTAACTATGGCTACACCTTC
>TRBJ2-1|TRBD1|TRBV4-3|once
CASSQDKTGGRGEQFF
TGCGCCAGCAGCCAAGATAAGACAGGGGGCCGGGGTGAGCAGTTCTTC
>TRBJ2-5|-|TRBV25-1|-
CASSEWGRGQETQYF
TGTGCCAGCAGTGAATGGGGCAGGGGCCAAGAGACCCAGTACTTC
>TRBJ2-1|-|TRBV15|few
CATSTGGHPYNEQFF
TGTGCCACCAGCACCGGGGGGCACCCCTACAATGAGCAGTTCTTC
>TRBJ2-4|-|TRBV2|-
CASSEFEINIQYF
TGTGCCAGCAGCGAATTCGAGATAAACATTCAGTACTTC
>TRBJ2-1|-|TRBV7-3|-
CASSPRRDNEQFF
TGTGCCAGCAGCCCCAGACGGGACAATGAGCAGTTCTTC